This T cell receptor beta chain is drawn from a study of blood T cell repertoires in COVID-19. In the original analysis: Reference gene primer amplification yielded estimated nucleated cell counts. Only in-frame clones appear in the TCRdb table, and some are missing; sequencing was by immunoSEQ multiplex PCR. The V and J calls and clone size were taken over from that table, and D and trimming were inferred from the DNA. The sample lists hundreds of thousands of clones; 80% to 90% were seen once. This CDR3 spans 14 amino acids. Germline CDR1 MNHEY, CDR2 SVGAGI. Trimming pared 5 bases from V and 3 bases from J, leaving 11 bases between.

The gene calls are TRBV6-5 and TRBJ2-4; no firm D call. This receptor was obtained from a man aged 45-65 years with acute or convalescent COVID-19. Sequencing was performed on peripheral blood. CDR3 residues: CASSQSDVKNIQYF. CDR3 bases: TGTGCCAGCAGTCAAAGCGATGTCAAAAACATTCAGTACTTC.